A single sample is the source of the 30 T cell receptor beta chains below, sequenced in a study of T cell responses to AZD1222 COVID-19 vaccine. Assay: immunoSEQ multiplex PCR; the TCRdb copy retains only in-frame clones and omits some. The repertoire holds some 140,000 clones, roughly 87% seen once, with 9.5% in the top ten. The sequences come from peripheral blood, collected 28 days after the second AZD1222 dose. The receptor set was obtained from an adult who received the AZD1222 COVID-19 vaccine.

The V call is TRBV7-9, the J call TRBJ2-1; tentative D call: TRBD2 (6 bases). V shed 1 base and J shed 8 bases, with 21 bases lying between them. This CDR3 comprises 17 residues. The germline V gene encodes CDR1 SEHNR and CDR2 FQNEAQ (reference sequence). CDR3 nucleotides: TGTGCCAGCAGCTTAGAGTGGACTATTCCTACTTACGATGAGCAGTTCTTC. Protein product: CASSLEWTIPTYDEQFF.

This chain connects TRBV12-3 or TRBV12-4 to TRBJ1-2; D is ambiguous. The V end lost 3 bases, the J end lost 1 base, and 3 bases lay between the germline ends. The CDR3 is made up of 12 amino acids. Here the CDR3 reads CASSFGNYGYTF. The CDR3 DNA sequence: TGTGCCAGCAGTTTCGGTAACTATGGCTACACCTTC.

The chain carries TRBV21-1 and TRBJ2-1; no DNA check was done on the table's D call, TRBD2. TRBV21-1 is described as a pseudogene. The CDR3 runs to 17 residues. The CDR3 is CASSKLGWEVVYNEQFF. The DNA of the CDR3 is TGTGCCAGCAGCAAACTGGGGTGGGAGGTGGTCTACAATGAGCAGTTCTTC.

This sequence joins TRBV6-5 and TRBJ1-2, with D possibly matching TRBD1 (5 bases). Trimming took off 4 bases at V and 3 bases at J, with 12 bases between the two ends. The CDR3 has 14 amino acids. CDR1 and CDR2 (germline): MNHEY, SVGAGI. The CDR3 loop is CASSSRGLYYGYTF. In nucleotides, the CDR3 is TGTGCCAGCAGTTCCCGGGGACTTTACTATGGCTACACCTTC.

The CDR3 protein is CASSQPSSGGFRYGYTF. CDR3 bases: TGCGCCAGCAGCCAACCCTCCTCAGGGGGCTTTCGATATGGCTACACCTTC. The rearrangement links TRBV4-1 to TRBJ1-2, with 8 bases fitting TRBD1. Germline V gene data show CDR1 as MGHRA and CDR2 as YSYEKL. CDR3 length equals 17 residues. J was trimmed by 5 bases and V by 2 bases; bases with no gene match: 13.

This chain links TRBV7-2 with TRBJ2-3; D not resolved. V gave up 1 base and J gave up 2 bases, with 10 bases separating them. Germline V gives CDR1 SGHTA, CDR2 FQGNSA. The CDR3 covers 15 residues. As DNA, the CDR3 is TGTGCCAGCAGCTTAGATGGCGGCCCCACAGATACGCAGTATTTT. Protein: CASSLDGGPTDTQYF.

This chain links TRBV6-5 with TRBJ2-1; perhaps TRBD2 as D (6 bases). Germline values: CDR1 MNHEY, CDR2 SVGAGI. This CDR3 region has 13 residues. The V end lost 7 bases, the J end lost 9 bases, and 16 bases lay between the germline ends. CDR3 residues: CASTPREQGEQFF. The CDR3 nucleotides read TGTGCCAGCACCCCACGGGAGCAGGGTGAGCAGTTCTTC.

This rearrangement joins TRBV4-1 to TRBJ1-2; weak D call: TRBD1 (5 bases). Germline V lookup: CDR1 MGHRA, CDR2 YSYEKL. The CDR3 loop spans 14 amino acids. The ends were cut back, 0 bases at V and 7 bases at J, with 12 bases in the middle. The CDR3 region has the DNA TGCGCCAGCAGCCAAGATCCCCAGGGTGGTGGCTACACCTTC. Translating it yields CASSQDPQGGGYTF.

The genes are TRBV5-6 and TRBJ1-5, with D tentatively TRBD1 (5 bases). The CDR3 consists of 17 residues. Looked up from germline, CDR1 is SGHDT and CDR2 is YYEEEE. Deletions cut 3 bases from V and 1 base from J, with 17 bases between. CDR3 DNA sequence: TGTGCCAGCAGCTCCGCGGGGTGGGGCCGAAGCAATCAGCCCCAGCATTTT. It translates to CASSSAGWGRSNQPQHF.

The chain links TRBV6-5 to TRBJ1-5, with TRBD1 as a possible D gene (6 bases). CDR3 length: 12 residues. V lost 7 bases and J 11 bases, leaving 15 bases between the germline ends. CDR1 and CDR2 (germline): MNHEY, SVGAGI. DNA of the CDR3: TGTGCCAGCACCCCCAGGGGAGGGGCCCAGCATTTT. The encoded protein is CASTPRGGAQHF.

Here the CDR3 reads CASSLTGGARNEQFF. The CDR3 nucleotides read TGTGCCAGCAGCTTAACGGGGGGGGCTAGGAATGAGCAGTTCTTC. The V call is TRBV7-3, the J call TRBJ2-1; D might be TRBD2 (7 bases). Germline V gene data show CDR1 as SGHTA and CDR2 as FQGTGA. This CDR3 is built from 15 residues. V was cut by 0 bases and J by 7 bases, with 13 bases left in between.

The chain uses TRBV5-1 and TRBJ2-1; TRBD2 aligns across 9 bases. V lost 0 bases, J lost 7 bases, and 5 bases stayed unmatched. The CDR3 is made up of 15 amino acids. Germline V CDR1 and CDR2: SGHRS, YFSETQ. CDR3 protein: CASSLGLAGRNEQFF. The CDR3 DNA sequence: TGCGCCAGCAGCTTGGGGCTAGCGGGAAGAAATGAGCAGTTCTTC.

V is TRBV29-1 and J is TRBJ1-2; 8 bases match TRBD1. V shed 4 bases, J shed 2 bases, and the junction held 3 bases outside the gene matches. The CDR3 totals 13 residues. Germline CDR1 and CDR2: SQVTM and ANQGSEA. CDR3 residues: CSVAGQGNYGYTF. In DNA, the CDR3 is TGCAGCGTTGCCGGACAGGGCAACTATGGCTACACCTTC.

This chain joins TRBV3-1 (or the pseudogene TRBV3-2) and TRBJ2-1; perhaps TRBD2 as D (5 bases). Germline V lookup: CDR1 LGHDT, CDR2 YNNKEL (reference sequence). CDR3 length: 13 amino acids. Trimming took off 5 bases at V and 0 bases at J, with 5 bases between the two ends. CDR3 protein: CASSGSSYNEQFF. Written as DNA, the CDR3 is TGTGCCAGCAGCGGGAGCTCCTACAATGAGCAGTTCTTC.

This sequence joins TRBV29-1 and TRBJ2-1, with 9 bases identical to TRBD2. V lost 4 bases and J lost 8; bases outside the gene matches: 9. This CDR3 has 14 residues. In germline, CDR1 is SQVTM, CDR2 ANQGSEA. In DNA, the CDR3 is TGCAGCGTTGCTGGCCTAGCGGGATTCGATGAGCAGTTCTTC. Residues: CSVAGLAGFDEQFF.

This rearrangement joins TRBV4-1 to TRBJ2-7; possibly TRBD1 or TRBD2 for D (5 bases each). CDR1 is MGHRA and CDR2 is YSYEKL in the germline V gene. This CDR3 has 14 amino acids. V was cut by 1 base and J by 2 bases, with 9 bases left in between. CDR3 bases: TGCGCCAGCAGCCAAGCGGGACGGGCCTACGAGCAGTACTTC. Residues: CASSQAGRAYEQYF.

The rearrangement links TRBV3-1 (or the pseudogene TRBV3-2) to TRBJ1-2; 8 nucleotides line up with TRBD1. Germline V lookup: CDR1 LGHDT, CDR2 YNNKEL (reference sequence). The J segment lost 8 bases and the V segment lost 8 bases, leaving 13 bases of the junction unmatched. This CDR3 is built from 14 residues. The chain's CDR3 is CASLKTGEFLGYTF. CDR3 nucleotides: TGTGCCAGCCTGAAGACAGGGGAGTTTTTAGGCTACACCTTC.

Only one count was recorded for this clone. CDR3 DNA sequence: TGTGCCAGCAGTTACTCGGGGGGTAGTGGCTACACCTTC. Translating it yields CASSYSGGSGYTF. This chain uses TRBV6-5 with TRBJ1-2; TRBD1 is a possible D gene (5 bases). Germline V gene lookup returns CDR1 MNHEY and CDR2 SVGAGI. Trimming pared 0 bases from V and 7 bases from J, leaving 9 bases between. This CDR3 contains 13 residues.

The CDR3 sequence: CASSQDRTAYNEQFF. CDR3 nucleotides: TGCGCCAGCAGCCAAGATCGGACAGCTTACAATGAGCAGTTCTTC. The chain recombines TRBV4-3 with TRBJ2-1; maybe TRBD1 (6 bases). V lost 0 bases and J 4 bases, leaving 10 bases between the germline ends. There are 15 residues in the CDR3. Germline V gene sequence: CDR1 LGHNA, CDR2 YSLEER.

V usage is TRBV19 and J usage is TRBJ2-3; TRBD2 matches 9 bases. Germline V lookup: CDR1 LNHDA, CDR2 SQIVND (reference sequence). This CDR3 spans 15 amino acids. J lost 0 bases, V lost 3 bases, and 1 base had no gene match. The CDR3 DNA reads as TGTGCCAGTAGTATTGGGACTAGCAGCACAGATACGCAGTATTTT. Its protein is CASSIGTSSTDTQYF.

This sequence joins TRBV18 and TRBJ1-6; D is ambiguous. There are 14 residues in the CDR3. Germline assignment: CDR1 KGHSH and CDR2 LQKENI. The V gene lost 3 bases and the J gene lost 10 bases, with 13 bases spanning the gap. CDR3 nucleotide sequence: TGTGCCAGCTCACCCGACCCGTCGGCCTCACCCCTCCACTTT. This encodes CASSPDPSASPLHF.

The chain carries TRBV9 and TRBJ1-2; D is possibly TRBD1 (5 bases). This CDR3 comprises 15 residues. Germline loops: CDR1 SGDLS, CDR2 YYNGEE. V lost 0 bases and J 8 bases, leaving 17 bases between the germline ends. The CDR3: CASSVGWGTDGGYTF. In DNA, the CDR3 is TGTGCCAGCAGCGTAGGATGGGGGACCGACGGAGGCTACACCTTC.

The gene calls are TRBV10-1 and TRBJ1-1, with a tentative D call TRBD1 (5 bases). Per germline, CDR1 WNHNN and CDR2 SYGVQD (reference sequence). Trimming took 3 bases from V and 5 from J, leaving 16 bases between them. CDR3 length: 15 amino acids. The CDR3 coding sequence is TGCGCCAGCAGTGACCATACCGGGGGTGGGACTGAAGCTTTCTTT. This gives the protein CASSDHTGGGTEAFF.

The chain uses TRBV27 and TRBJ2-6; 7 nucleotides agree with TRBD1. Trimming removed 5 bases from V and 0 bases from J; junction bases left unmatched: 13. From germline, CDR1 is MNHEY and CDR2 SMNVEV (reference sequence). This CDR3 is built from 19 residues. This CDR3 is CASSRTPGTAVSGANVLTF. The CDR3 nucleotides are TGTGCCAGCAGTCGAACCCCAGGGACAGCAGTCTCTGGGGCCAACGTCCTGACTTTC.

Written as DNA, the CDR3 is TGTGCCAGCAGCTCCGGGACAGCCGCCAGGCAGCCCCAGCATTTT. The encoded protein is CASSSGTAARQPQHF. The chain carries TRBV5-8 and TRBJ1-5; 7 bases align to TRBD1. The V gene's germline CDR1 is SGHTS and CDR2 YDEGEE. The CDR3 totals 15 residues. J lost 7 bases, V lost 3 bases, and 10 bases had no gene match.

This chain uses TRBV5-1 with TRBJ2-1, with 12 bases matching TRBD2. Germline values: CDR1 SGHRS, CDR2 YFSETQ. The CDR3 totals 15 residues. J lost 8 bases, V lost 0 bases, and 3 bases had no gene match. CDR3 residues: CASSLGLAGADEQFF. In nucleotides, the CDR3 is TGCGCCAGCAGCTTGGGACTAGCGGGAGCCGATGAGCAGTTCTTC.

This chain joins TRBV29-1 and TRBJ2-2; D perhaps matches TRBD1 (6 bases). Trimming shortened V by 6 bases and J by 6 bases, and 14 bases separated the two germline ends. The CDR3 totals 13 residues. Germline CDR1 is SQVTM and CDR2 is ANQGSEA. In DNA form, the CDR3 reads TGCAGCGTCCCAGGGGAAGGGGCCGGGGAGCTGTTTTTT. Amino acids: CSVPGEGAGELFF.

The chain employs TRBV5-5 and TRBJ2-2, with D perhaps matching TRBD1 or TRBD2 (6 bases each). The CDR3 sequence is 17 residues long. Germline V lookup: CDR1 SGHKS, CDR2 YYEKEE (reference sequence). The germline V and J ends were trimmed by 4 bases and 0 bases, with 16 bases remaining between them. The CDR3 is CASSPDPGATNTGELFF. As DNA, the CDR3 is TGTGCCAGCAGCCCGGATCCGGGGGCCACGAACACCGGGGAGCTGTTTTTT. Based on the CDR3 plus reference TRBV5-5 and TRBJ2-2, the full variable domain is DAGVTQSPTHLIKTRGQQVTLRCSPISGHKSVSWYQQVLGQGPQFIFQYYEKEERGRGNFPDRFSARQFPNYSSELNVNALLLGDSALYLCASSPDPGATNTGELFFGEGSRLTVL.

The chain joins TRBV15 to TRBJ1-5; a weak D match, TRBD1 (5 bases). The germline CDR1 and CDR2 sequences are LNHNV and YYDKDF (reference sequence). The V end lost 0 bases, the J end lost 6 bases, and 9 bases lay between the germline ends. The length of the CDR3 is 14 residues. The CDR3 loop reads CATSRDQRGQPQHF. CDR3 DNA sequence: TGTGCCACCAGCAGAGATCAGAGGGGTCAGCCCCAGCATTTT.

V is TRBV7-9 and J is TRBJ2-5, with D possibly being TRBD2 (7 bases). The CDR3 runs 15 residues. Germline CDR1 reads SEHNR; CDR2 reads FQNEAQ (reference sequence). Trimming removed 0 bases from V and 5 bases from J, with 13 bases in between. Here the CDR3 reads CASSLAGGHEETQYF. As DNA, the CDR3 is TGTGCCAGCAGCTTAGCGGGGGGGCATGAGGAGACCCAGTACTTC.